This T cell receptor (beta chain) appears in the sequencing data of a study of control samples from healthy donors and cancer patients. Repertoires were generated with immunoSEQ multiplex PCR, while TCRdb's copy carries only in-frame clones and drops some. This table holds roughly 99,000 clones, around 80% found once. Germline loops: CDR1 MGHRA, CDR2 YSYEKL. Trimming took 1 base from V and 7 from J, leaving 16 bases between them. The CDR3 has 16 residues. This clone came up a few times. The receptor comes from a man in his fifties or sixties in good health. The chain is built from TRBV4-1 and TRBJ2-2, with D unresolved. Sequencing was done on a sample of blood. CDR3 sequence (DNA): TGCGCCAGCAGCCAAGTCGGTCGTCGGGTAAGCGGGGAGCTGTTTTTT. It is translated as CASSQVGRRVSGELFF.